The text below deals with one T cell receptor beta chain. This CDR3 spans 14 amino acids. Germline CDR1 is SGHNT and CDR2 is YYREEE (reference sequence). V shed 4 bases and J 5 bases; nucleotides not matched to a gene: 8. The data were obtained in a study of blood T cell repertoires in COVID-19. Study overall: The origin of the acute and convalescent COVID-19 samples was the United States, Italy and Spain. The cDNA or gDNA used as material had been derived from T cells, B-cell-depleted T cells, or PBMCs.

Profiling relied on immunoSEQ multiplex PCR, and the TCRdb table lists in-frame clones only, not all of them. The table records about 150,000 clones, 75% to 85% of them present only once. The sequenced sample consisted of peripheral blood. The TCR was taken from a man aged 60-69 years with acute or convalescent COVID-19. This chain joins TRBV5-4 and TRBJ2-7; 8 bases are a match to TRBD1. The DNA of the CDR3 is TGTGCCAGCAGCCCCAGACAGGGGTCCCACGAGCAGTACTTC. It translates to CASSPRQGSHEQYF.